This TCR beta chain was recorded in a study of CD8+ T cells in alopecia areata. Study as a whole: Treatment of the treated patients consisted of oral tofacitinib, 5 to 10 mg twice daily. Study outcomes and limitations: Clonality in lesional scalp, especially alopecia totalis/universalis, exceeded that of normal scalp.

With regard to this clone: Its antigen is currently unknown.

Extracted RNA was reverse transcribed, and the resulting cDNA served as sequencing template. Repertoires were generated with immunoSEQ multiplex PCR, while TCRdb's copy carries only in-frame clones and drops some. The sample includes about 110,000 clones, roughly three fifths of them seen just once. Stated treatment: oral pan-JAK inhibitor, 5-10 mg twice daily. Separation by sorting yielded CD4+ and CD8+ T cells from PBMCs. The specimen was CD4+ T cells sorted from blood, collected at week 24, from a patient treated with tofacitinib. The source of this sequence is a human donor with alopecia areata.

CDR3 DNA sequence: TGTGCCATCAGTCCGACAGGGAGAACTGAAGCTTTCTTT. This sequence encodes CAISPTGRTEAFF. The V call is TRBV10-3, the J call TRBJ1-1, with 7 bases fitting TRBD1. The CDR3 sequence is 13 residues long. J lost 5 bases, V lost 5 bases, and 5 bases had no gene match. The germline gives CDR1 ENHRY, CDR2 SYGVKD.